Given below is one T cell receptor (beta chain) in context. Mouse names are used for the genes. The CDR3 end lies 1 residue beyond the end of the read and is filled in from the germline J gene. The source of the sample is a study of tissue T cells after allogeneic stem cell transplantation. The assay was immunoSEQ multiplex PCR, and TCRdb's table has in-frame clones only and misses some. The sample yields about 48,000 clones, about 73% seen once. The CDR3 loop spans 14 amino acids. The ends lost 4 bases at V and 3 bases at J; junction bases unmatched: 2. Germline V lookup: CDR1 NSQYPW, CDR2 LRSPGD (reference sequence).

Sample: sorted cells pooled from one or two spleens. The chain is built from TRBV1 and TRBJ1-4; 7 nucleotides align to TRBD1. The TCR sequence derives from a pool of C57BL/6 mice in good health. The DNA read from the CDR3 is TGCACCTGCAGTGAGGGGGCGACCAACGAAAGATTATTT. This encodes CTCSEGATNERLF. The CDR3 reads in full as CTCSEGATNERLFF.